The rows below give T cell receptor beta chains drawn from one sample of a study of shared T cell receptors in the human thymus. Measured with immunoSEQ multiplex PCR; TCRdb has only the in-frame clones, and not every one. Counted here are 540,000 or so clones, about 80% occurring once; the ten biggest clones make up about 0.013%. The same data also went into a second study, on human thymus T cells.

Sequenced: thymocytes. The receptors were sampled from a boy younger than two with a congenital heart defect. Each CDR3 is given with its conserved first and last residue.

TRBV5-1	TRBJ2-3	CASSYLRGLAGHAHTDTQYF
TRBV5-1	TRBJ2-7	CASSLVRPSGRIYEQYF
TRBV5-4	TRBJ2-7	CASGVLTGGKYEQYF
TRBV27	TRBJ2-7	CASSLLERSYYEQYF
TRBV30	TRBJ2-1	CACYPFMVLAGTEQFF
TRBV19	TRBJ2-6	CASSRGGGQRRSGANVLTF
TRBV18	TRBJ1-4	CASSRTDSGEKLFF
TRBV5-6	TRBJ2-2	CASSLSSVFTTGELFF
TRBV19	TRBJ1-5	CASSIGGRGVLNQPQHF
TRBV30	TRBJ2-6	CAWSDATGTANVLTF
TRBV4-3	TRBJ2-3	CASSPRAPTRDTTQYF
TRBV30	TRBJ1-5	CAWGNREANNQPQHF